Given below is one T cell receptor (beta chain) in context. Sequencing was performed with immunoSEQ multiplex PCR; in TCRdb, only in-frame clones are kept and a portion is missing. The repertoire holds hundreds of thousands of clones, with over 75% as singletons. Germline CDR1 reads KGHDR; CDR2 reads SFDVKD. The CDR3 consists of 17 residues. Trimming took 3 bases from V and 2 from J; bases not matched to a gene: 7. The data are from a study of blood T cell repertoires in COVID-19. Overall study: The United States, Italy and Spain were the sources of the acute and convalescent COVID-19 samples. In each case, the material was cDNA or gDNA derived from T cells, B-cell-depleted T cells, or PBMCs.

The study assigned cohorts using participant-reported clinical history. Donors in Cohort 3 who had recovered were those with two negative PCRs, healthcare professional clearance, or resolution of their symptoms. The source of this sequence is a man aged 30 to 39 who had recovered from COVID-19. This chain uses TRBV24-1 with TRBJ2-3, with 10 bases lining up with TRBD2. The sequencing input was PBMCs or T cells enriched from blood (not recorded which). CDR3 amino acids: CATSDSSGRAPTDTQYF. CDR3 DNA sequence: TGTGCCACCAGTGATAGCAGCGGGAGGGCCCCCACAGATACGCAGTATTTT.